This entry is about one T cell receptor beta chain. The target antigen is unknown. This entry comes from a study of cytomegalovirus exposure and HLA in healthy donors. The study, taken as a whole, reports: Some public TCRs appeared in many individuals, while most sequences were rare. HLA allele associations emerged for 16,951 TCR beta sequences in a later analysis, at 0.05 false discovery rate. Productive status was seen about 90% or about 30% of the time for most TCR beta V segments in an earlier analysis.

PCR involved 60 Vbeta and 13 Jbeta primers. Original processing methods: Unique TCR beta chains numbered approximately 80 million in a later analysis, with roughly 11 million shared. The protocol was immunoSEQ multiplex PCR, while the TCRdb copy is restricted to in-frame clones and leaves out a portion. V, J and clone size were drawn from that table, and D and trimming were deduced from the DNA. The sample has some 120,000 clones; under 90% are singletons. CDR3 length: 12 amino acids. The trim removed 11 bases at V and 3 bases at J, leaving 5 bases unmatched. In germline, CDR1 is LNHDA, CDR2 SQIVND (reference sequence).

The origin of this receptor is a woman in her thirties in good health and CMV-seronegative. The rearrangement links TRBV19 to TRBJ2-7, with TRBD1 identical over 9 bases. The sample taken for sequencing was PBMCs. The CDR3 is CALGQGSYEQYF. The CDR3 nucleotides read TGTGCCCTCGGACAGGGGAGCTACGAGCAGTACTTC.